The 19 T cell receptor beta chains below all came from one sample that was sequenced in a study of persistence of HIV-infected CD4 T cells. The stimulus was an HIV-1 Gag 15-mer peptide pool, about 1 ug/peptide/mL. Sorting selected CD4+ T cells upregulating both CD40 ligand and CD69. Their recognized antigens are unknown. The libraries were made with immunoSEQ version 4 in survey mode. Libraries were prepared by immunoSEQ multiplex PCR; TCRdb keeps only in-frame clonotypes and omits some of them. The sample consists of around 9,200 clones, approximately 81% of them appearing once. The specimen comprised CD4+ T cells sorted from PBMCs after roughly 17-hour stimulation, sampled from a patient who received antiretroviral therapy. The receptors were sampled from an adult woman with HIV who was CMV-seropositive.

This clone was seen once. The chain carries TRBV6-5 and TRBJ2-1, with TRBD2 identical over 9 bases. The CDR3 is 15 amino acids. Germline V lookup: CDR1 MNHEY, CDR2 SVGAGI. After removal of 5 bases from V and 5 bases from J, the junction contained 7 bases not matched to a gene. CDR3 amino acids: CASSQERGANNEQFF. CDR3 bases: TGTGCCAGCAGTCAGGAGCGGGGGGCTAACAATGAGCAGTTCTTC.

V usage is TRBV5-1 and J usage is TRBJ2-3; TRBD2 agrees at 12 bases. Trimming at V came to 4 bases and at J to 6 bases, leaving 9 bases not matched to a gene. The CDR3 sequence is 16 residues long. Per germline, CDR1 SGHRS and CDR2 YFSETQ. The CDR3 region is CASSPGSSGRADTQYF. In DNA form, the CDR3 reads TGCGCCAGCAGCCCCGGGTCTAGCGGGAGGGCCGATACGCAGTATTTT. Full variable domain (rest looked up from reference TRBV5-1 and TRBJ2-3): KAGVTQTPRYLIKTRGQQVTLSCSPISGHRSVSWYQQTPGQGLQFLFEYFSETQRNKGNFPGRFSGRQFSNSRSEMNVSTLELGDSALYLCASSPGSSGRADTQYFGPGTRLTVL.

This rearrangement joins TRBV7-3 to TRBJ2-2; unclear D gene. Deletions cut 1 base from V and 6 bases from J, with 9 bases between. This CDR3 comprises 14 residues. Germline values: CDR1 SGHTA, CDR2 FQGTGA. DNA for the CDR3: TGTGCCAGCAGCTTAAACCGGGTTGCCGGGGAGCTGTTTTTT. Protein product: CASSLNRVAGELFF. Drawing the rest from reference TRBV7-3 and TRBJ2-2, the complete variable domain is GAGVSQTPSNKVTEKGKYVELRCDPISGHTALYWYRQSLGQGPEFLIYFQGTGAADDSGLPNDRFFAVRPEGSVSTLKIQRTERGDSAVYLCASSLNRVAGELFFGEGSRLTVL.

This clone occurred once. The genes are TRBV5-1 and TRBJ2-1; 8 nucleotides align to TRBD2. The germline V gene has CDR1 SGHRS and CDR2 YFSETQ. The junction had 15 bases not matched to a gene; V was cut back by 4 bases and J by 0 bases. CDR3 length equals 19 residues. Here the CDR3 DNA reads TGCGCCAGCAGCCGGATGACTAGCGCGCGTACCTTCTCCTACAATGAGCAGTTCTTC. It translates to CASSRMTSARTFSYNEQFF.

The rearrangement uses TRBV27 and TRBJ2-7, with 8 bases matching TRBD2. CDR3 length: 13 residues. Trimming cost V 5 bases and J 1 base; bases outside gene matches: 1. Germline loops: CDR1 MNHEY, CDR2 SMNVEV (reference sequence). The DNA for the CDR3 is TGTGCCAGCAGTCAGCGGGAGTCCTACGAGCAGTACTTC. It yields the protein CASSQRESYEQYF.

The V and J genes are TRBV7-2 and TRBJ1-5; D is unresolved. Germline lookup yields CDR1 SGHTA and CDR2 FQGNSA. Trimming pared 3 bases from V and 0 bases from J, leaving 9 bases between. The CDR3 sequence is 15 residues long. CDR3 nucleotide sequence: TGTGCCAGCAGCTTTATGAGGGATAGCAATCAGCCCCAGCATTTT. It codes for CASSFMRDSNQPQHF.

The V and J genes are TRBV5-1 and TRBJ1-6; 9 bases are a match to TRBD1. This CDR3 region has 19 residues. Trimming cost V 0 bases and J 10 bases; bases outside gene matches: 17. The germline V gene has CDR1 SGHRS and CDR2 YFSETQ. The CDR3 loop is CASSLGPNRGRNVGSPLHF. The CDR3 DNA reads as TGCGCCAGCAGCTTGGGGCCCAACAGGGGGCGAAATGTGGGGTCACCCCTCCACTTT.

The chain links TRBV28 to TRBJ2-7, with D tentatively TRBD2 (6 bases). CDR1 and CDR2 (germline): MDHEN, SYDVKM. The CDR3 has 13 residues. Trimming took 7 bases from V and 7 from J, leaving 17 bases between them. This CDR3 reads CASKVSLREEQYF. The CDR3 nucleotides are TGTGCCAGCAAGGTCTCGCTCCGGGAGGAGCAGTACTTC.

The chain uses TRBV6-1 and TRBJ1-2, with D perhaps TRBD1 (5 bases). Trimming left V 1 base short and J 3 bases short, with 9 bases between. The germline gives CDR1 MNHNS, CDR2 SASEGT. CDR3 size: 14 residues. In nucleotides, the CDR3 is TGTGCCAGCAGTGAAGGGGGCGCGGACTATGGCTACACCTTC. Amino acid sequence: CASSEGGADYGYTF.

The chain carries TRBV10-3 and TRBJ2-3; weak D call: TRBD1 (6 bases). The V gene's germline CDR1 is ENHRY and CDR2 SYGVKD. The CDR3 contains 16 residues. The ends were cut back, 2 bases at V and 3 bases at J, with 15 bases in the middle. The CDR3: CAISEGGLGATDTQYF. The CDR3 region has the DNA TGTGCCATCAGTGAGGGGGGCCTCGGGGCGACAGATACGCAGTATTTT.

As concerns this clone: Other DNA sequences in the sample encode the same CDR3. This chain joins TRBV4-2 and TRBJ2-7, with 9 bases that match TRBD1. Per germline, CDR1 LGHNA and CDR2 YNFKEQ. There are 14 residues in the CDR3. The trim removed 8 bases at V and 5 bases at J, leaving 10 bases unmatched. CDR3 amino acids: CASGPRQGVNEQYF. The CDR3 bases are TGTGCCAGCGGCCCGAGACAGGGGGTCAACGAGCAGTACTTC.

This chain links TRBV24-1 with TRBJ1-2, with D perhaps matching TRBD1 (6 bases). CDR3 length: 14 residues. The V end was cut by 7 bases, the J end by 4 bases, with 15 bases between. Germline values: CDR1 KGHDR, CDR2 SFDVKD. Written as DNA, the CDR3 is TGTGCCACCAGCCCGGGAGGGGGACGCTATGGCTACACCTTC. Translation gives CATSPGGGRYGYTF.

This chain joins TRBV6-5 and TRBJ1-4; 7 positions match TRBD1. Germline CDR1 is MNHEY and CDR2 is SVGAGI. The CDR3 is made up of 15 amino acids. The junction had 10 bases not matched to a gene; V was cut back by 6 bases and J by 6 bases. The CDR3 DNA sequence: TGTGCCAGCAGAGCGAGCAGGGGGTTCGATGAAAAACTGTTTTTT. It is translated as CASRASRGFDEKLFF.

The rearrangement joins TRBV2 to TRBJ2-1; 9 bases align to TRBD2. CDR1 and CDR2 (germline): SNHLY, FYNNEI. The trim removed 6 bases at V and 9 bases at J, leaving 3 bases unmatched. There are 12 residues in the CDR3. DNA of the CDR3: TGTGCCAGCAGCCTAGCGGGAATTGAGCAGTTCTTC. The encoded protein is CASSLAGIEQFF.

V usage is TRBV5-1 and J usage is TRBJ1-4; perhaps TRBD1 as D (5 bases). Germline assignment: CDR1 SGHRS and CDR2 YFSETQ. The CDR3 runs 14 residues. V was clipped by 4 bases and J by 8 bases, with 15 bases between them. The CDR3 reads CASSPGDFLEKLFF. CDR3 DNA: TGCGCCAGCAGCCCGGGGGACTTTTTGGAAAAACTGTTTTTT.

The chain recombines TRBV5-4 with TRBJ1-6; maybe TRBD1 (5 bases). V lost 6 bases, J lost 8 bases, and 18 bases lay in between. CDR3 length: 15 residues. Germline loops: CDR1 SGHNT, CDR2 YYREEE (reference sequence). The CDR3 DNA reads TGTGCCAGCACCACTCAAGGGCAGGGAGATTCACCCCTCCACTTT. Amino acid sequence: CASTTQGQGDSPLHF.

This chain connects TRBV19 to TRBJ2-2; 9 bases agree with TRBD1. Trimming took 4 bases from V and 6 from J; bases not matched to a gene: 9. The CDR3 totals 16 residues. Germline lookup yields CDR1 LNHDA and CDR2 SQIVND (reference sequence). In DNA, the CDR3 is TGTGCCAGTAGTACGACAGGGGGGGGCGCGGCCGGGGAGCTGTTTTTT. This codes for CASSTTGGGAAGELFF.

The V gene is TRBV6-2 or TRBV6-3, the J gene TRBJ1-3; D call uncertain. Germline V lookup: CDR1 MNHEY, CDR2 SVGEGT. The V end was cut by 2 bases, the J end by 0 bases, with 5 bases between. This CDR3 is 14 amino acids long. The CDR3 sequence: CASSYIASGNTIYF. CDR3 DNA sequence: TGTGCCAGCAGTTACATTGCCTCTGGAAACACCATATATTTT.

The rearrangement uses TRBV30 and TRBJ1-1, with TRBD1 matching 12 bases. Per germline, CDR1 GTSNPN and CDR2 SVGIG (reference sequence). V dropped 3 bases and J dropped 1; count of bases not matched to a gene: 0. The CDR3 spans 14 residues. The CDR3: CAWRGQGANTEAFF. CDR3 DNA: TGTGCCTGGAGGGGACAGGGGGCGAACACTGAAGCTTTCTTT.